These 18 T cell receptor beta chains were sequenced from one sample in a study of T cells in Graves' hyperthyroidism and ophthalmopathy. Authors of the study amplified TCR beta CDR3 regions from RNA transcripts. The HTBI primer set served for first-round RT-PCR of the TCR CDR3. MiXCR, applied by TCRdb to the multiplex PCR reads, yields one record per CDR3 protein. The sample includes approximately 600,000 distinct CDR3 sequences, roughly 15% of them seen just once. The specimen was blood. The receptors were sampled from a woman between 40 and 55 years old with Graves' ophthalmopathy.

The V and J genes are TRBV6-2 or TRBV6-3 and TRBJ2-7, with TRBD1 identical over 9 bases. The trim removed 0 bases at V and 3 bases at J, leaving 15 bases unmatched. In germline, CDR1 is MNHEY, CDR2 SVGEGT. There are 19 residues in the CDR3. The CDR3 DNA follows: TGTGCCAGCAGTTACTCGCGGACAGGGGCCTCAGTGAAGAGCTACGAGCAGTACTTC. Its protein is CASSYSRTGASVKSYEQYF.

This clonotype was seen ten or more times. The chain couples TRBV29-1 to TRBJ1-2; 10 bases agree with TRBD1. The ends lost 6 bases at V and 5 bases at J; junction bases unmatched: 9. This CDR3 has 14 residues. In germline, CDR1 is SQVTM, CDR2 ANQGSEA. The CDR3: CSVGSGQGDYGYTF. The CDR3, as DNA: TGCAGCGTAGGCAGCGGACAGGGGGATTATGGCTACACCTTC.

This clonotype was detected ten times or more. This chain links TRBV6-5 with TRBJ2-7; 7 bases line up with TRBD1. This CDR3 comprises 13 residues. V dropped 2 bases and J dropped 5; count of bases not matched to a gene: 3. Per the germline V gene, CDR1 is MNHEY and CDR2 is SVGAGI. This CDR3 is CASSYDRAHEQYF. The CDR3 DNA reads TGTGCCAGCAGTTACGACAGGGCGCACGAGCAGTACTTC.

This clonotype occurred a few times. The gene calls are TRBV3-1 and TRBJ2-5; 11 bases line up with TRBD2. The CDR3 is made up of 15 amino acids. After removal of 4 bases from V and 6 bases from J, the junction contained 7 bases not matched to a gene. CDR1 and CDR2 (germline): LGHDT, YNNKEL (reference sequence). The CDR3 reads CASSRSGRASKTQYF. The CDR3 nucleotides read TGTGCCAGCAGCCGTAGCGGGAGGGCCTCGAAGACCCAGTACTTC.

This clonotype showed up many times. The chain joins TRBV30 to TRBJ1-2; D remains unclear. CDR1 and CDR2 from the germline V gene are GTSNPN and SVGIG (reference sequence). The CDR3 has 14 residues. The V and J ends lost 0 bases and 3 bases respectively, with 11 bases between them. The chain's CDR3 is CAWSVPGVYYGYTF. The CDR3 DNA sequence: TGTGCCTGGAGTGTACCCGGGGTTTACTATGGCTACACCTTC.

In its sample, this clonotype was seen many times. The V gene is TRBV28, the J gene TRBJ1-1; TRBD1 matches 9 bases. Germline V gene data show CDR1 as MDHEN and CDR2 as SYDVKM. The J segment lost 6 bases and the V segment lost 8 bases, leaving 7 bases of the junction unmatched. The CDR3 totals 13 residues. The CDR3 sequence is CASGARQGAEAFF. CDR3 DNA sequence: TGTGCCAGCGGGGCCAGACAGGGGGCTGAAGCTTTCTTT.

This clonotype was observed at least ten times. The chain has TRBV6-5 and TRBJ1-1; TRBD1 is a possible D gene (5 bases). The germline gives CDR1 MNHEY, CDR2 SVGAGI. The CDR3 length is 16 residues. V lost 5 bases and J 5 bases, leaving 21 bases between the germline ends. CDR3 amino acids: CASSSSGPWPETEAFF. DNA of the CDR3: TGTGCCAGCAGTAGCTCGGGGCCCTGGCCCGAGACTGAAGCTTTCTTT.

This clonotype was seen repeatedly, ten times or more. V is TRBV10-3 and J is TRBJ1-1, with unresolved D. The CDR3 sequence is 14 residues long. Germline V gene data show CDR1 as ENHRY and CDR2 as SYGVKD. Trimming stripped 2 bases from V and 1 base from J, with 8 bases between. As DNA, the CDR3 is TGTGCCATCAGTGAGCAAACGGAGAACACTGAAGCTTTCTTT. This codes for CAISEQTENTEAFF.

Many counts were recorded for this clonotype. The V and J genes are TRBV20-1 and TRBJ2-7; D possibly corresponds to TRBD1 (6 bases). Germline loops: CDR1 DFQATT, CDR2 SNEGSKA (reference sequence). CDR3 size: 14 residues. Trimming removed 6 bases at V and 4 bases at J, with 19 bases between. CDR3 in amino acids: CSAAIQGPNYEQYF. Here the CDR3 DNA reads TGCAGTGCGGCGATACAGGGACCCAATTACGAGCAGTACTTC.

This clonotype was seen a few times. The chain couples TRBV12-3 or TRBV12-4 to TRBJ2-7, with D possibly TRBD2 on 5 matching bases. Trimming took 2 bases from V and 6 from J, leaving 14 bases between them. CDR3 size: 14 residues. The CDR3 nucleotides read TGTGCCAGCAGTTTAACGGAGAAAGAGGGCGAGCAGTACTTC. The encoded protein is CASSLTEKEGEQYF.

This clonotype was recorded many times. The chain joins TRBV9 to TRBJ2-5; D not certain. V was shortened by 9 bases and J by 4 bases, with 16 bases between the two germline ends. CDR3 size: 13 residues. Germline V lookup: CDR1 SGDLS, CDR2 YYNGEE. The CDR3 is CAIALSSRETQYF. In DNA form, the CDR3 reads TGTGCCATCGCTCTCTCGAGCAGAGAGACCCAGTACTTC.

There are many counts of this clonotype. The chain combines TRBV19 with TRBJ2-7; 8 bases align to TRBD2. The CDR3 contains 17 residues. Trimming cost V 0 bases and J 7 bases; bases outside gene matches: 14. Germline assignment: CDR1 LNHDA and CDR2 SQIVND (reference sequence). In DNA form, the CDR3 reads TGTGCCAGTAGTATAGATAAAAGACTAGCGCGAGCGGAAGAGCAGTACTTC. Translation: CASSIDKRLARAEEQYF.

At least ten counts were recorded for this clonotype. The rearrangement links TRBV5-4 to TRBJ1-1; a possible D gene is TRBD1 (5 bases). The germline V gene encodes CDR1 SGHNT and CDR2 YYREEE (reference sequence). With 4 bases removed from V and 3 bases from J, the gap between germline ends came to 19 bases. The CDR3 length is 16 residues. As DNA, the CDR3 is TGTGCCAGCAGCATTCTAGGGGTTAGAGTTGACACTGAAGCTTTCTTT. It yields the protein CASSILGVRVDTEAFF.

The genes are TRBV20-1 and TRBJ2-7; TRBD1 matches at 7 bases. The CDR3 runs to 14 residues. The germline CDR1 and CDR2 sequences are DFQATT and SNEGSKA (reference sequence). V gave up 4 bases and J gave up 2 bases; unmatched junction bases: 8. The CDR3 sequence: CSATPGQSPYEQYF. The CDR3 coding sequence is TGCAGTGCTACCCCGGGACAGTCTCCCTACGAGCAGTACTTC.

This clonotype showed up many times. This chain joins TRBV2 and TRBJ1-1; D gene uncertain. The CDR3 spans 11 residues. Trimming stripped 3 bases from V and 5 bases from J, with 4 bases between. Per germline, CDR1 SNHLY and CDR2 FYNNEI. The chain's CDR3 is CASSEVTEAFF. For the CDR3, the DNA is TGTGCCAGCAGTGAGGTTACTGAAGCTTTCTTT.

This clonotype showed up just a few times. CDR3 DNA: TGTGCCAGCAGTTCCCGGACGCCAACGTCGGAGCTGTTTTTT. Its translation: CASSSRTPTSELFF. The chain carries TRBV12-3 or TRBV12-4 and TRBJ2-2, with no clear D. This CDR3 is 14 amino acids long. Trimming pared 4 bases from V and 10 bases from J, leaving 16 bases between.

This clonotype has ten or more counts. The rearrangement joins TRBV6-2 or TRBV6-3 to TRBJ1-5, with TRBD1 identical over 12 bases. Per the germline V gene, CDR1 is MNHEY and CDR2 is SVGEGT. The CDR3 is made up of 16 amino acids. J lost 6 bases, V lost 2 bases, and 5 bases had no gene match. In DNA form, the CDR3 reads TGTGCCAGCAGTTACGGGACAGGGGGCTTCAGTCAGCCCCAGCATTTT. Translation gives CASSYGTGGFSQPQHF.

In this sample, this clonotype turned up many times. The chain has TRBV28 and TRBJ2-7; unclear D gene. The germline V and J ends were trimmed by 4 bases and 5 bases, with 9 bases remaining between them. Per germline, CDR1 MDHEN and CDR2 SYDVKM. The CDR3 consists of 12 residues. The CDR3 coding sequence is TGTGCCAGCAGTTCCGATCTTCACGAGCAGTACTTC. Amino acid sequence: CASSSDLHEQYF.